Following are 17 T cell receptor beta chains from one sample sequenced in a study of OX40 agonist ivuxolimab in advanced cancers. Produced via immunoSEQ multiplex PCR; TCRdb's table is partial and in-frame only. The sample records tens of thousands of clones, about 88% being singletons. The sequencing here drew on CD4+ or CD8+ T cells sorted from blood, taken in a trial of the OX40 agonist ivuxolimab. All receptors derive from an adult with an advanced solid tumor such as melanoma, head and neck, liver or kidney cancer.

CDR3: CASSEASTGTATNYGYTF. Here the CDR3 DNA reads TGTGCCAGCAGTGAAGCATCAACTGGGACAGCCACTAACTATGGCTACACCTTC. The chain couples TRBV6-1 to TRBJ1-2; 7 nucleotides line up with TRBD1. V lost 0 bases and J lost 0; bases outside the gene matches: 10. CDR1 MNHNS and CDR2 SASEGT come from the germline V gene. The CDR3 totals 18 residues.

This clone has a single count. This sequence joins TRBV4-1 and TRBJ2-2, with D possibly TRBD2 on 6 matching bases. With 2 bases removed from V and 9 bases from J, the gap between germline ends came to 10 bases. Germline assignment: CDR1 MGHRA and CDR2 YSYEKL. The CDR3 consists of 13 residues. The CDR3 reads CASSQHSGRELFF. The CDR3 nucleotides are TGCGCCAGCAGCCAACATAGCGGCCGGGAGCTGTTTTTT.

J is TRBJ2-2 and V is TRBV19; D might be TRBD1 or TRBD2, each matching 5 bases. This CDR3 spans 17 amino acids. CDR1 is LNHDA, CDR2 SQIVND, per germline (reference sequence). Trimming left V 4 bases short and J 3 bases short, with 18 bases between. Here the CDR3 DNA reads TGTGCCAGTAGTAGAGGGTCGGGGCTGACAGACACCGGGGAGCTGTTTTTT. This translates into CASSRGSGLTDTGELFF.

The V gene is TRBV5-5, the J gene TRBJ1-2; 7 bases agree with TRBD1. V gave up 2 bases and J gave up 3 bases; unmatched junction bases: 1. Germline loops: CDR1 SGHKS, CDR2 YYEKEE (reference sequence). CDR3 length: 13 residues. This CDR3 is CASSFQGDYGYTF. The CDR3 DNA follows: TGTGCCAGCAGCTTTCAGGGGGACTATGGCTACACCTTC.

This clone has more than one count but fewer than ten. The genes are TRBV5-1 and TRBJ2-3; no clear D. This CDR3 contains 14 residues. In germline, CDR1 is SGHRS, CDR2 YFSETQ. The V and J ends lost 6 bases and 4 bases respectively, with 15 bases between them. CDR3 DNA: TGCGCCAGCACCCACCACCACGGTGCAGATACGCAGTATTTT. Protein product: CASTHHHGADTQYF.

This clone has a handful of counts. The chain is built from TRBV5-1 and TRBJ2-1; 11 nucleotides line up with TRBD2. The CDR3 has 15 residues. The ends lost 1 base at V and 7 bases at J; junction bases unmatched: 4. Germline V gene lookup returns CDR1 SGHRS and CDR2 YFSETQ. Here the CDR3 reads CASSLTSGGSNEQFF. The CDR3 nucleotides are TGCGCCAGCAGCTTGACTAGCGGGGGTAGTAATGAGCAGTTCTTC.

The chain carries TRBV9 and TRBJ2-1, with D perhaps matching TRBD1 or TRBD2 (5 bases each). Trimming left V 0 bases short and J 9 bases short, with 13 bases between. The CDR3 runs to 14 residues. In germline, CDR1 is SGDLS, CDR2 YYNGEE. In DNA, the CDR3 is TGTGCCAGCAGCGTAGACGAGGGGTTCAGTGAGCAGTTCTTC. Amino acid sequence: CASSVDEGFSEQFF. Full variable domain (rest looked up from reference TRBV9 and TRBJ2-1): DSGVTQTPKHLITATGQRVTLRCSPRSGDLSVYWYQQSLDQGLQFLIQYYNGEERAKGNILERFSAQQFPDLHSELNLSSLELGDSALYFCASSVDEGFSEQFFGPGTRLTVL.

The chain combines TRBV4-2 with TRBJ1-2; TRBD1 is a possible D gene (5 bases). The CDR3 runs to 15 residues. V was clipped by 0 bases and J by 6 bases, with 14 bases between them. Germline CDR1 is LGHNA and CDR2 is YNFKEQ. The CDR3 loop is CASSQDLRGAHGYTF. For the CDR3, the DNA is TGTGCCAGCAGCCAAGATTTGAGAGGGGCCCATGGCTACACCTTC.

The rearrangement links TRBV5-4 to TRBJ2-7, with D maybe TRBD1 (6 bases). The V end was cut by 2 bases, the J end by 7 bases, with 13 bases between. Germline CDR1 reads SGHNT; CDR2 reads YYREEE (reference sequence). There are 13 residues in the CDR3. The CDR3 reads CASSFQGGREQYF. For the CDR3, the DNA is TGTGCCAGCAGCTTCCAAGGGGGTAGGGAGCAGTACTTC.

This clone has only one observation. The V and J genes are TRBV7-9 and TRBJ1-1; a possible D gene is TRBD1 (6 bases). In germline, CDR1 is SEHNR, CDR2 FQNEAQ (reference sequence). The CDR3 spans 14 residues. V lost 2 bases to trimming and J lost 5 bases, with 12 bases between them. CDR3 region: CASSLSRGSTEAFF. In nucleotides, the CDR3 is TGTGCCAGCAGCTTAAGCAGGGGATCTACTGAAGCTTTCTTT.

The chain combines TRBV9 with TRBJ2-5, with a possible D match to TRBD2 (5 bases). V was shortened by 2 bases and J by 5 bases, with 16 bases between the two germline ends. The germline V gene encodes CDR1 SGDLS and CDR2 YYNGEE. The CDR3 has 15 residues. The CDR3 DNA reads as TGTGCCAGCAGCGTTAGGAACGGGAACGGGGAGACCCAGTACTTC. This gives the protein CASSVRNGNGETQYF.

The V gene is TRBV28, the J gene TRBJ1-2; D remains unclear. Trimming removed 7 bases at V and 2 bases at J, with 11 bases between. The CDR3 has 13 amino acids. Per the germline V gene, CDR1 is MDHEN and CDR2 is SYDVKM. The CDR3 nucleotides are TGTGCCAGCATGGACCTCTGGAACTATGGCTACACCTTC. It yields the protein CASMDLWNYGYTF.

Sample share makes this clone medium-sized. The chain combines TRBV7-9 with TRBJ1-1, with D possibly matching TRBD1 (5 bases). The germline V gene has CDR1 SEHNR and CDR2 FQNEAQ (reference sequence). The germline V and J ends were trimmed by 5 bases and 2 bases, with 18 bases remaining between them. This CDR3 comprises 16 residues. The CDR3 here is CASSPRGSDLNTEAFF. The CDR3 DNA reads as TGTGCCAGCAGCCCCCGGGGGTCGGACCTTAACACTGAAGCTTTCTTT. Full variable domain (rest looked up from reference TRBV7-9 and TRBJ1-1): DTGVSQNPRHKITKRGQNVTFRCDPISEHNRLYWYRQTLGQGPEFLTYFQNEAQLEKSRLLSDRFSAERPKGSFSTLEIQRTEQGDSAMYLCASSPRGSDLNTEAFFGQGTRLTVV.

This rearrangement joins TRBV28 to TRBJ2-4; no clear D gene. The length of the CDR3 is 13 residues. V was trimmed by 5 bases and J by 9 bases, leaving 14 bases between them. Germline V lookup: CDR1 MDHEN, CDR2 SYDVKM. The CDR3 bases are TGTGCCAGCAGTGGCGGTGGGAAGGTCATTCAGTACTTC. Its translation is CASSGGGKVIQYF. Drawing the rest from reference TRBV28 and TRBJ2-4, the complete variable domain is DVKVTQSSRYLVKRTGEKVFLECVQDMDHENMFWYRQDPGLGLRLIYFSYDVKMKEKGDIPEGYSVSREKKERFSLILESASTNQTSMYLCASSGGGKVIQYFGAGTRLSVL.

In its sample, this clone ranks as medium-sized. V and J are TRBV6-5 and TRBJ1-1; D is undetermined. Germline values: CDR1 MNHEY, CDR2 SVGAGI. This CDR3 is 15 amino acids long. The V gene lost 6 bases and the J gene lost 1 base, with 15 bases spanning the gap. CDR3 DNA: TGTGCCAGCAGGAGACCGCAGCCTCCGAACACTGAAGCTTTCTTT. Its protein product is CASRRPQPPNTEAFF.

The V and J genes are TRBV11-3 and TRBJ2-2; D may match TRBD1 or TRBD2 (5 bases each). From germline, CDR1 is SGHNT and CDR2 YENEEA. This CDR3 region has 14 residues. Trimming left V 3 bases short and J 10 bases short, with 15 bases between. This CDR3 reads CASSLGSQQAELFF. Here the CDR3 DNA reads TGTGCCAGCAGCTTGGGGAGCCAACAGGCGGAGCTGTTTTTT.

V is TRBV11-2 and J is TRBJ1-6, with TRBD1 matching 10 bases. V was clipped by 2 bases and J by 16 bases; unmatched bases: 14. Germline-derived CDR1 and CDR2 are SGHAT and FQNNGV. This CDR3 spans 16 amino acids. This chain's CDR3 is CASSLSSGQGHLRLHF. DNA of the CDR3: TGTGCCAGCAGCTTATCTTCGGGACAGGGGCACCTTAGACTCCACTTT.